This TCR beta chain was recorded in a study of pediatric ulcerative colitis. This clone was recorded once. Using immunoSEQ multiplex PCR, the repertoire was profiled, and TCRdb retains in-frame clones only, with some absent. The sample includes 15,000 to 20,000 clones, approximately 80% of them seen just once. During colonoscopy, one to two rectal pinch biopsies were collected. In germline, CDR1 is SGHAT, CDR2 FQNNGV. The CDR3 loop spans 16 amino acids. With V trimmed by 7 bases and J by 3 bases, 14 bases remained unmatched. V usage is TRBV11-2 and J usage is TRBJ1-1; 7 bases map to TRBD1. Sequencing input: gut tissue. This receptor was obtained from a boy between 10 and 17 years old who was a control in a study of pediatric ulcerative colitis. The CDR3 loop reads CASTSLLTGVHTEAFF. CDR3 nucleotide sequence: TGTGCCAGCACCAGTCTCCTTACAGGGGTTCACACTGAAGCTTTCTTT.